The text below deals with one T cell receptor beta chain. This record comes from a study of blood T cell repertoires in COVID-19. As processed by the authors: Reference gene primer amplification yielded estimated nucleated cell counts. Measured with immunoSEQ multiplex PCR; TCRdb has only the in-frame clones, and not every one. V, J and clone size are those of that table, while D and trimming were read from the DNA. The sample has some 220,000 clones; 80% to 90% are singletons. Material: peripheral blood. The origin of this receptor is an older woman who had recovered from COVID-19.

CDR3 nucleotides: TGTGCCAGCAGCTCCCTTGGTCTAGCGGGGGCTCCCTCTGGGGCCAACGTCCTGACTTTC. It is translated as CASSSLGLAGAPSGANVLTF. This chain uses TRBV7-3 with TRBJ2-6, with TRBD2 identical over 10 bases. After removal of 4 bases from V and 0 bases from J, the junction contained 12 bases not matched to a gene. The CDR3 loop spans 20 amino acids. The germline CDR1 and CDR2 sequences are SGHTA and FQGTGA.